The T cell receptor beta chain under discussion was sequenced for a study of T cell responses to AZD1222 COVID-19 vaccine. Using immunoSEQ multiplex PCR, the repertoire was profiled, and TCRdb retains in-frame clones only, with some absent. The table has roughly 150,000 clones, more than 85% seen once. V was clipped by 3 bases and J by 5 bases; unmatched bases: 7. The CDR3 has 16 residues. Germline-derived CDR1 and CDR2 are SGHRS and YFSETQ. The source was peripheral blood, collected 28 days after the second AZD1222 dose. This chain links TRBV5-1 with TRBJ1-6; 8 bases map to TRBD1. The sequence was obtained from an adult who received the AZD1222 COVID-19 vaccine. DNA of the CDR3: TGCGCCAGCAGCTGGACCGGACAGGGAAATAATTCACCCCTCCACTTT. Amino acid sequence: CASSWTGQGNNSPLHF.